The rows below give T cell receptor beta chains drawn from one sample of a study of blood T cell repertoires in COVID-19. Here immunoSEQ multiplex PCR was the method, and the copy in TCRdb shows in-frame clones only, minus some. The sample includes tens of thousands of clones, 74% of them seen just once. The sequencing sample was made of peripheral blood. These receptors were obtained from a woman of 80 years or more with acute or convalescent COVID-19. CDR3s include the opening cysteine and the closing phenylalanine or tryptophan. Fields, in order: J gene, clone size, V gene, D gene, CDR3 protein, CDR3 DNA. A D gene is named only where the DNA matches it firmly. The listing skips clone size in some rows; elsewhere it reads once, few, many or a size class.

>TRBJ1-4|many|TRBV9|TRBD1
CASSWTGDNEKLFF
TGTGCCAGCAGCTGGACAGGCGATAATGAAAAACTGTTTTTT
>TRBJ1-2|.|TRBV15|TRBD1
CATSRGQGEDGYTF
TGTGCCACCAGCAGAGGACAGGGCGAGGATGGCTACACCTTC
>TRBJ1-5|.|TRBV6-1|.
CASSEAAAPNRYSNQPQHF
TGTGCCAGCAGTGAAGCGGCTGCACCGAACCGATATAGCAATCAGCCCCAGCATTTT
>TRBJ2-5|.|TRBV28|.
CASRPRGLPEQETQYF
TGTGCCAGCAGACCCCGTGGACTACCCGAACAAGAGACCCAGTACTTC
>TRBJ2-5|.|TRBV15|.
CATSREDKIQETQYF
TGTGCCACCAGCAGAGAAGACAAGATCCAAGAGACCCAGTACTTC
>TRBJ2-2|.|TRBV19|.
CASSNYREGGELFF
TGTGCCAGTAGTAACTACAGGGAAGGCGGGGAGCTGTTTTTT
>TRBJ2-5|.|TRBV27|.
CASSLTGLETQYF
TGTGCCAGCAGTCTTACAGGGTTGGAGACCCAGTACTTC
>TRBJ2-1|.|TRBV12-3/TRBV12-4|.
CASSQNAFGEQFF
TGTGCCAGCAGTCAGAATGCCTTTGGTGAGCAGTTCTTC
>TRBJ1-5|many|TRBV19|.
CASGERQPQHF
TGTGCCAGTGGTGAGCGTCAGCCCCAGCATTTT
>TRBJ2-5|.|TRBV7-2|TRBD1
CASSPDRALETQYF
TGTGCCAGCAGCCCTGACAGGGCCTTAGAGACCCAGTACTTC
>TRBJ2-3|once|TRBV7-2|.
CASIYGTDTQYF
TGTGCCAGCATCTATGGCACAGATACGCAGTATTTT